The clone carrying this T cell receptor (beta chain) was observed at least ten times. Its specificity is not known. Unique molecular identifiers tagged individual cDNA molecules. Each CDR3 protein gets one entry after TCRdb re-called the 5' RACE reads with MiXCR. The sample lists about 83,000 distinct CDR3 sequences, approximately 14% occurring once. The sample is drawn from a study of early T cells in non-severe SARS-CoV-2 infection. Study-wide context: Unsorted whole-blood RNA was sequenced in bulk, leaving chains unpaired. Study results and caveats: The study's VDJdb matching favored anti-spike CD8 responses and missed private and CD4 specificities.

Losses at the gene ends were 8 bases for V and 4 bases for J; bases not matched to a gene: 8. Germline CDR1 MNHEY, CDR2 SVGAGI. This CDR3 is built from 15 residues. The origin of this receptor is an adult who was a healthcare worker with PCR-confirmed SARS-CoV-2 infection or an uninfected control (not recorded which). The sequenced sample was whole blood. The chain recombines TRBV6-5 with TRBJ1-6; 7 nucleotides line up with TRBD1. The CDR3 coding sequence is TGTGCCAGCCGCGACAGGGCCGTGTATAATTCACCCCTCCACTTT. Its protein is CASRDRAVYNSPLHF.